These 6 T cell receptor beta chains were sequenced from one sample in a study of regulatory T cells in long-lasting Graves disease. Time point here: newly diagnosed GD, antithyroid drugs for less than 3 months. Isolated PBMC RNA provided the starting material for the TCR library. Library construction for TCR beta used iRepertoire HTBI primers and Arm-PCR of CDR3 regions. Via MiXCR, TCRdb re-called the multiplex PCR reads, giving one row per CDR3 protein. Of a few hundred thousand distinct CDR3 sequences listed, roughly 21% were seen once; the top ten hold about 15%. The material sequenced was peripheral blood mononuclear cells (PBMCs), taken at new diagnosis, from a patient treated with antithyroid drugs. The receptors originated from a female donor with Graves disease.

This clonotype was seen ten or more times. This sequence joins TRBV12-3 or TRBV12-4 and TRBJ1-4; the match to TRBD1 covers 11 bases. The CDR3 extends over 14 amino acids. V shed 5 bases and J 8 bases; nucleotides not matched to a gene: 4. The DNA for the CDR3 is TGTGCCAGCAGTCTAGGGGACAGGGGGGAAAAACTGTTTTTT. Translation: CASSLGDRGEKLFF.

The table lists this clonotype with many counts. The chain has TRBV9 and TRBJ1-6; possible D gene TRBD1, 5 bases. The germline CDR1 and CDR2 sequences are SGDLS and YYNGEE. This CDR3 has 15 amino acids. V dropped 4 bases and J dropped 8 bases, with 16 bases sitting between them. Here the CDR3 DNA reads TGTGCCAGCAGCCCTCAGGGTGGGGACTATTCACCCCTCCACTTT. It translates to CASSPQGGDYSPLHF.

This clonotype was counted ten times or more. The chain joins TRBV12-3 or TRBV12-4 to TRBJ2-3, with D possibly matching TRBD2 (6 bases). CDR3 size: 14 residues. Trimming removed 7 bases from V and 2 bases from J, with 13 bases in between. CDR3 sequence (DNA): TGTGCCAGCATCCGGGGACTGCTCACAGATACGCAGTATTTT. It specifies CASIRGLLTDTQYF.

The chain recombines TRBV2 with TRBJ2-1, with 13 positions matching TRBD2. Per germline, CDR1 SNHLY and CDR2 FYNNEI. The junction had 7 bases not matched to a gene; V was cut back by 4 bases and J by 7 bases. The CDR3 has 16 amino acids. The CDR3 nucleotides are TGTGCCAGCAGTGCCCTAGGACTAGCGGGAGAGAATGAGCAGTTCTTC. This sequence encodes CASSALGLAGENEQFF.

This clonotype was detected many times. The V call is TRBV28, the J call TRBJ2-7; a weak D match, TRBD2 (5 bases). The ends were cut back, 3 bases at V and 2 bases at J, with 11 bases in the middle. This CDR3 has 14 amino acids. Germline V gives CDR1 MDHEN, CDR2 SYDVKM. This CDR3 reads CASSFLGGTYEQYF. The CDR3 bases are TGTGCCAGCAGTTTCCTCGGAGGAACCTACGAGCAGTACTTC.

Many counts were recorded for this clonotype. The CDR3 DNA follows: TGCGCCAGCAGGAATGAGCCGTGGGAGCAGTACTTC. Its translation: CASRNEPWEQYF. The chain has TRBV10-2 and TRBJ2-7, with D unclear. Germline V CDR1 and CDR2: WSHSY, SAAADI. The germline V and J ends were trimmed by 6 bases and 7 bases, with 13 bases remaining between them. This CDR3 spans 12 amino acids.